The 26 T cell receptor beta chains below all came from one sample that was sequenced in a study of radiation and T cells in renal cell carcinoma. The repertoire was sequenced with immunoSEQ multiplex PCR; TCRdb's copy has only in-frame clones and lacks some. The sample has over 60,000 clones, approximately 86% seen once. Time point reported: blood 2 weeks post-SBRT. Described treatment: 15 Gy SBRT to primary tumor, nephrectomy 4 weeks later. The specimen comprised blood, sampled from a patient whose treatment included radiotherapy and nephrectomy. The source is a woman aged 45 to 65 with renal cell carcinoma.

The rearrangement uses TRBV10-1 and TRBJ2-7; D uncertain. The CDR3 runs 14 residues. CDR1 and CDR2 (germline): WNHNN, SYGVQD (reference sequence). With 6 bases removed from V and 6 bases from J, the gap between germline ends came to 18 bases. The CDR3 region has the DNA TGCGCCAGCAGCGTTGACCCTACCCTGGGCGAGCAGTACTTC. Its translation: CASSVDPTLGEQYF.

This sequence joins TRBV7-6 and TRBJ2-2; 9 bases line up with TRBD2. Germline V gives CDR1 SGHVS, CDR2 FNYEAQ. Trimming cost V 5 bases and J 7 bases; bases outside gene matches: 11. The CDR3 has 16 residues. The CDR3 nucleotides are TGTGCCAGCAGCGGGAAGGAGCGGGGGGCGGACGGGGAGCTGTTTTTT. It is translated as CASSGKERGADGELFF. Complete variable domain (other parts from reference TRBV7-6 and TRBJ2-2): GAGVSQSPRYKVTKRGQDVALRCDPISGHVSLYWYRQALGQGPEFLTYFNYEAQQDKSGLPNDRFSAERPEGSISTLTIQRTEQRDSAMYRCASSGKERGADGELFFGEGSRLTVL.

The gene calls are TRBV5-5 and TRBJ2-2; D is unresolved. The CDR3 totals 15 residues. V was shortened by 3 bases and J by 4 bases, with 13 bases between the two germline ends. In germline, CDR1 is SGHKS, CDR2 YYEKEE (reference sequence). CDR3 loop: CASSWAHRLTGELFF. DNA of the CDR3: TGTGCCAGCAGCTGGGCCCATCGCCTCACCGGGGAGCTGTTTTTT.

The chain uses TRBV7-2 and TRBJ2-5, with D perhaps TRBD1 (6 bases). Trimming pared 0 bases from V and 4 bases from J, leaving 15 bases between. Germline-derived CDR1 and CDR2 are SGHTA and FQGNSA. This CDR3 is built from 16 residues. This chain's CDR3 is CASSLARQGLGETQYF. The CDR3 nucleotides are TGTGCCAGCAGCTTAGCGCGTCAGGGGTTGGGAGAGACCCAGTACTTC.

This rearrangement joins TRBV7-9 to TRBJ2-2; D is ambiguous. The CDR3 consists of 11 residues. With 6 bases removed from V and 5 bases from J, the gap between germline ends came to 4 bases. Germline CDR1 is SEHNR and CDR2 is FQNEAQ (reference sequence). Written as DNA, the CDR3 is TGTGCCAGCAGGGATACCGGGGAGCTGTTTTTT. Residues: CASRDTGELFF. The complete variable domain, with remaining parts taken from reference TRBV7-9 and TRBJ2-2, reads DTGVSQNPRHKITKRGQNVTFRCDPISEHNRLYWYRQTLGQGPEFLTYFQNEAQLEKSRLLSDRFSAERPKGSFSTLEIQRTEQGDSAMYLCASRDTGELFFGEGSRLTVL.

The gene calls are TRBV7-8 and TRBJ1-1; TRBD1 agrees at 10 bases. CDR3 size: 15 residues. CDR1 is SGHVS and CDR2 is FQNEAQ in the germline V gene. Unmatched junction bases numbered 6, after V lost 5 bases and J lost 3 bases. CDR3 region: CASSTTGTGDTEAFF. CDR3 coding DNA: TGTGCCAGCAGCACAACCGGGACAGGGGACACTGAAGCTTTCTTT.

V usage is TRBV19 and J usage is TRBJ2-4; no definite D call. The CDR3 has 15 residues. The V gene's germline CDR1 is LNHDA and CDR2 SQIVND (reference sequence). Deletions cut 5 bases from V and 7 bases from J, with 18 bases between. The CDR3 here is CASSLSGYVGNIQYF. The CDR3 region has the DNA TGTGCCAGTAGTTTGTCCGGGTATGTTGGGAACATTCAGTACTTC.

The chain has TRBV2 and TRBJ1-1; 7 nucleotides align to TRBD1. V shed 5 bases and J 4 bases; nucleotides not matched to a gene: 10. The CDR3 has 15 residues. Germline V gives CDR1 SNHLY, CDR2 FYNNEI. CDR3 loop: CASSPDSGQATEAFF. Written as DNA, the CDR3 is TGTGCCAGCAGTCCCGATTCCGGACAGGCCACTGAAGCTTTCTTT.

V and J are TRBV29-1 and TRBJ1-5; no clear D gene. The V and J ends lost 4 bases and 7 bases respectively, with 14 bases between them. Germline CDR1 is SQVTM and CDR2 is ANQGSEA. CDR3 length: 13 amino acids. The CDR3, as DNA: TGCAGCGTTGCGCTAGCAGCGGGGCAGCCCCAGCATTTT. This codes for CSVALAAGQPQHF. Together with reference TRBV29-1 and TRBJ1-5, the CDR3 gives the full variable domain: SAVISQKPSRDICQRGTSLTIQCQVDSQVTMMFWYRQQPGQSLTLIATANQGSEATYESGFVIDKFPISRPNLTFSTLTVSNMSPEDSSIYLCSVALAAGQPQHFGDGTRLSIL.

The CDR3: CASSLTSGEYNEQFF. The CDR3 DNA sequence: TGTGCCAGCAGTTTAACTAGCGGGGAATACAATGAGCAGTTCTTC. The rearrangement uses TRBV6-1 and TRBJ2-1; TRBD2 aligns across 10 bases. After removal of 5 bases from V and 4 bases from J, the junction contained 5 bases not matched to a gene. Germline V gene data show CDR1 as MNHNS and CDR2 as SASEGT. The CDR3 is 15 amino acids.

This clone has more than one count but fewer than ten. The chain combines TRBV10-3 with TRBJ2-2, with D possibly being TRBD1 (6 bases). Between the trimmed V and J ends, which lost 5 bases and 9 bases, there was a span of 16 bases. This CDR3 region has 14 residues. The germline CDR1 and CDR2 sequences are ENHRY and SYGVKD. The DNA for the CDR3 is TGTGCCATCAGTACCGGGACAATCTTCCGGGAGCTGTTTTTT. Protein product: CAISTGTIFRELFF.

This rearrangement joins TRBV7-2 to TRBJ1-2; a weak D match, TRBD1 (6 bases). CDR1 is SGHTA, CDR2 FQGNSA, per germline. V lost 7 bases and J 2 bases, leaving 14 bases between the germline ends. This CDR3 is 14 amino acids long. The CDR3 DNA reads as TGTGCCAGCACAAGACAGGACCGAAACTATGGCTACACCTTC. Translated: CASTRQDRNYGYTF.

The V gene is TRBV4-3, the J gene TRBJ2-1, with D unresolved. V gave up 0 bases and J gave up 10 bases, with 13 bases separating them. The germline V gene has CDR1 LGHNA and CDR2 YSLEER. This CDR3 comprises 14 residues. CDR3 residues: CASSQEAVWQEQFF. The DNA for the CDR3 is TGCGCCAGCAGCCAAGAGGCGGTGTGGCAGGAGCAGTTCTTC.

The V call is TRBV6-1, the J call TRBJ1-3, with D tentatively TRBD1 (5 bases). The CDR3 covers 15 residues. V lost 6 bases and J 3 bases, leaving 15 bases between the germline ends. Germline CDR1 reads MNHNS; CDR2 reads SASEGT. The CDR3 DNA is TGTGCCAGCAGCCCAGGACACTACAATGGAAACACCATATATTTT. Amino acid sequence: CASSPGHYNGNTIYF.

This clone appeared a single time. The chain has TRBV5-8 and TRBJ2-5; tentatively, D is TRBD1 (6 bases). Germline assignment: CDR1 SGHTS and CDR2 YDEGEE. The CDR3 sequence is 14 residues long. Trimming took off 3 bases at V and 5 bases at J, with 14 bases between the two ends. CDR3 nucleotides: TGTGCCAGCAGCTCGACAGGTTTTTGGGAGACCCAGTACTTC. Translating it yields CASSSTGFWETQYF. Together with reference TRBV5-8 and TRBJ2-5, the CDR3 gives the full variable domain: EAGVTQSPTHLIKTRGQQATLRCSPISGHTSVYWYQQALGLGLQFLLWYDEGEERNRGNFPPRFSGRQFPNYSSELNVNALELEDSALYLCASSSTGFWETQYFGPGTRLLVL.

This chain joins TRBV6-5 and TRBJ1-2; D is unresolved. The V and J ends lost 7 bases and 8 bases respectively, with 20 bases between them. The CDR3 length is 14 residues. The germline V gene encodes CDR1 MNHEY and CDR2 SVGAGI. CDR3 coding DNA: TGTGCCAGCAAGATTTACGGGCCCGGTGGAGGCTACACCTTC. Residues: CASKIYGPGGGYTF.

This chain uses TRBV11-2 with TRBJ2-7; 7 bases align to TRBD2. Per the germline V gene, CDR1 is SGHAT and CDR2 is FQNNGV. The CDR3 contains 12 residues. J was trimmed by 9 bases and V by 4 bases; bases with no gene match: 6. Here the CDR3 DNA reads TGTGCCAGCAGCTCTAGCGGCCCGACGCAGTACTTC. Its translation: CASSSSGPTQYF.

The chain employs TRBV29-1 and TRBJ1-2; 8 nucleotides agree with TRBD1. There are 11 residues in the CDR3. CDR1 is SQVTM and CDR2 is ANQGSEA in the germline V gene. V gave up 4 bases and J gave up 6 bases; unmatched junction bases: 1. Here the CDR3 reads CSVVQGDGYTF. The CDR3, as DNA: TGCAGCGTTGTACAGGGGGATGGCTACACCTTC.

The V and J genes are TRBV23-1 and TRBJ2-2; D uncertain. TRBV23-1 is recorded as an ORF, its role being uncertain. The V gene lost 6 bases and the J gene lost 4 bases, with 24 bases spanning the gap. The CDR3 consists of 18 residues. CDR3 sequence (DNA): TGCGCCAGCAGGGGGTTGGGCCCAGTCAACCTAACCACCGGGGAGCTGTTTTTT. Protein sequence: CASRGLGPVNLTTGELFF.

J is TRBJ2-3 and V is TRBV18, with TRBD2 matching over 10 bases. CDR1 and CDR2 (germline): KGHSH, LQKENI. Trimming removed 1 base from V and 0 bases from J; junction bases left unmatched: 10. The CDR3 is 19 residues long. The CDR3 sequence is CASSPRVAGGQTSTDTQYF. The CDR3 nucleotides are TGTGCCAGCTCACCACGGGTAGCGGGAGGCCAGACTAGCACAGATACGCAGTATTTT.

This chain links TRBV5-1 with TRBJ2-2; D might be TRBD1 (5 bases). Germline lookup yields CDR1 SGHRS and CDR2 YFSETQ. Trimming removed 2 bases at V and 2 bases at J, with 7 bases between. This CDR3 is built from 14 residues. Written as DNA, the CDR3 is TGCGCCAGCAGCTTCCAGGGTAACACCGGGGAGCTGTTTTTT. Its protein product is CASSFQGNTGELFF.

This clone was seen a single time. This rearrangement joins TRBV15 to TRBJ1-1; no clear D gene. This CDR3 contains 14 residues. The germline CDR1 and CDR2 sequences are LNHNV and YYDKDF (reference sequence). The V and J ends lost 3 bases and 0 bases respectively, with 8 bases between them. The CDR3 nucleotides are TGTGCCACCAGCAGGTCAGCCCTGAACACTGAAGCTTTCTTT. Its translation is CATSRSALNTEAFF.

The chain is built from TRBV6-5 and TRBJ2-7; 7 bases fit TRBD1. This CDR3 spans 15 amino acids. CDR1 MNHEY and CDR2 SVGAGI come from the germline V gene. V lost 4 bases to trimming and J lost 3 bases; unmatched junction nucleotides: 9. CDR3 in DNA: TGTGCCAGCAGTTTTCGACAGGGAGAATACTACGAGCAGTACTTC. It is translated as CASSFRQGEYYEQYF.

V usage is TRBV9 and J usage is TRBJ2-7; 16 nucleotides agree with TRBD2. Germline CDR1 is SGDLS and CDR2 is YYNGEE. The CDR3 sequence is 16 residues long. Germline trimming cut 3 bases from V and 4 bases from J; bases unmatched to any gene: 4. For the CDR3, the DNA is TGTGCCAGCAGCGCGGGACTAGCGGGGGGGCAATACGAGCAGTACTTC. Its translation is CASSAGLAGGQYEQYF. Looking up the rest from reference TRBV9 and TRBJ2-7 gives the full variable domain: DSGVTQTPKHLITATGQRVTLRCSPRSGDLSVYWYQQSLDQGLQFLIQYYNGEERAKGNILERFSAQQFPDLHSELNLSSLELGDSALYFCASSAGLAGGQYEQYFGPGTRLTVT.

The rearrangement links TRBV28 to TRBJ1-1, with 7 nucleotides matching TRBD1. The junction had 1 base not matched to a gene; V was cut back by 6 bases and J by 0 bases. The germline V gene encodes CDR1 MDHEN and CDR2 SYDVKM. This CDR3 is 13 amino acids long. The CDR3 loop reads CASRGQLNTEAFF. The CDR3 DNA reads TGTGCCAGCAGGGGACAGCTGAACACTGAAGCTTTCTTT.

J is TRBJ1-2 and V is TRBV19; D unclear. The germline CDR1 and CDR2 sequences are LNHDA and SQIVND (reference sequence). This CDR3 is built from 15 residues. V shed 3 bases and J shed 4 bases, with 15 bases lying between them. The CDR3 bases are TGTGCCAGTAGTATCAGCTATGGCAGGAGCTATGGCTACACCTTC. Protein product: CASSISYGRSYGYTF. The full variable domain, in which reference TRBV19 and TRBJ1-2 provide the parts outside the CDR3, is DGGITQSPKYLFRKEGQNVTLSCEQNLNHDAMYWYRQDPGQGLRLIYYSQIVNDFQKGDIAEGYSVSREKKESFPLTVTSAQKNPTAFYLCASSISYGRSYGYTFGSGTRLTVV.